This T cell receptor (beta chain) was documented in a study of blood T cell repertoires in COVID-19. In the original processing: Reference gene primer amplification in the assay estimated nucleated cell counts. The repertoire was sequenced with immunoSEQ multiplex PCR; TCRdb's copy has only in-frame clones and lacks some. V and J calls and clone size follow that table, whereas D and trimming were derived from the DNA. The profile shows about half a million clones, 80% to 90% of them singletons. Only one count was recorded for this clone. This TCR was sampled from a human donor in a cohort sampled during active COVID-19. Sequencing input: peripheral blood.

The CDR3 DNA follows: TGTGCCAGCAGCGAACTAGCGGGAGGCCAAGAGACCCAGTACTTC. Its protein is CASSELAGGQETQYF. The genes are TRBV2 and TRBJ2-5; 12 bases are shared with TRBD2. The germline V gene encodes CDR1 SNHLY and CDR2 FYNNEI. V lost 6 bases to trimming and J lost 1 base; unmatched junction nucleotides: 3. The CDR3 length is 15 residues.